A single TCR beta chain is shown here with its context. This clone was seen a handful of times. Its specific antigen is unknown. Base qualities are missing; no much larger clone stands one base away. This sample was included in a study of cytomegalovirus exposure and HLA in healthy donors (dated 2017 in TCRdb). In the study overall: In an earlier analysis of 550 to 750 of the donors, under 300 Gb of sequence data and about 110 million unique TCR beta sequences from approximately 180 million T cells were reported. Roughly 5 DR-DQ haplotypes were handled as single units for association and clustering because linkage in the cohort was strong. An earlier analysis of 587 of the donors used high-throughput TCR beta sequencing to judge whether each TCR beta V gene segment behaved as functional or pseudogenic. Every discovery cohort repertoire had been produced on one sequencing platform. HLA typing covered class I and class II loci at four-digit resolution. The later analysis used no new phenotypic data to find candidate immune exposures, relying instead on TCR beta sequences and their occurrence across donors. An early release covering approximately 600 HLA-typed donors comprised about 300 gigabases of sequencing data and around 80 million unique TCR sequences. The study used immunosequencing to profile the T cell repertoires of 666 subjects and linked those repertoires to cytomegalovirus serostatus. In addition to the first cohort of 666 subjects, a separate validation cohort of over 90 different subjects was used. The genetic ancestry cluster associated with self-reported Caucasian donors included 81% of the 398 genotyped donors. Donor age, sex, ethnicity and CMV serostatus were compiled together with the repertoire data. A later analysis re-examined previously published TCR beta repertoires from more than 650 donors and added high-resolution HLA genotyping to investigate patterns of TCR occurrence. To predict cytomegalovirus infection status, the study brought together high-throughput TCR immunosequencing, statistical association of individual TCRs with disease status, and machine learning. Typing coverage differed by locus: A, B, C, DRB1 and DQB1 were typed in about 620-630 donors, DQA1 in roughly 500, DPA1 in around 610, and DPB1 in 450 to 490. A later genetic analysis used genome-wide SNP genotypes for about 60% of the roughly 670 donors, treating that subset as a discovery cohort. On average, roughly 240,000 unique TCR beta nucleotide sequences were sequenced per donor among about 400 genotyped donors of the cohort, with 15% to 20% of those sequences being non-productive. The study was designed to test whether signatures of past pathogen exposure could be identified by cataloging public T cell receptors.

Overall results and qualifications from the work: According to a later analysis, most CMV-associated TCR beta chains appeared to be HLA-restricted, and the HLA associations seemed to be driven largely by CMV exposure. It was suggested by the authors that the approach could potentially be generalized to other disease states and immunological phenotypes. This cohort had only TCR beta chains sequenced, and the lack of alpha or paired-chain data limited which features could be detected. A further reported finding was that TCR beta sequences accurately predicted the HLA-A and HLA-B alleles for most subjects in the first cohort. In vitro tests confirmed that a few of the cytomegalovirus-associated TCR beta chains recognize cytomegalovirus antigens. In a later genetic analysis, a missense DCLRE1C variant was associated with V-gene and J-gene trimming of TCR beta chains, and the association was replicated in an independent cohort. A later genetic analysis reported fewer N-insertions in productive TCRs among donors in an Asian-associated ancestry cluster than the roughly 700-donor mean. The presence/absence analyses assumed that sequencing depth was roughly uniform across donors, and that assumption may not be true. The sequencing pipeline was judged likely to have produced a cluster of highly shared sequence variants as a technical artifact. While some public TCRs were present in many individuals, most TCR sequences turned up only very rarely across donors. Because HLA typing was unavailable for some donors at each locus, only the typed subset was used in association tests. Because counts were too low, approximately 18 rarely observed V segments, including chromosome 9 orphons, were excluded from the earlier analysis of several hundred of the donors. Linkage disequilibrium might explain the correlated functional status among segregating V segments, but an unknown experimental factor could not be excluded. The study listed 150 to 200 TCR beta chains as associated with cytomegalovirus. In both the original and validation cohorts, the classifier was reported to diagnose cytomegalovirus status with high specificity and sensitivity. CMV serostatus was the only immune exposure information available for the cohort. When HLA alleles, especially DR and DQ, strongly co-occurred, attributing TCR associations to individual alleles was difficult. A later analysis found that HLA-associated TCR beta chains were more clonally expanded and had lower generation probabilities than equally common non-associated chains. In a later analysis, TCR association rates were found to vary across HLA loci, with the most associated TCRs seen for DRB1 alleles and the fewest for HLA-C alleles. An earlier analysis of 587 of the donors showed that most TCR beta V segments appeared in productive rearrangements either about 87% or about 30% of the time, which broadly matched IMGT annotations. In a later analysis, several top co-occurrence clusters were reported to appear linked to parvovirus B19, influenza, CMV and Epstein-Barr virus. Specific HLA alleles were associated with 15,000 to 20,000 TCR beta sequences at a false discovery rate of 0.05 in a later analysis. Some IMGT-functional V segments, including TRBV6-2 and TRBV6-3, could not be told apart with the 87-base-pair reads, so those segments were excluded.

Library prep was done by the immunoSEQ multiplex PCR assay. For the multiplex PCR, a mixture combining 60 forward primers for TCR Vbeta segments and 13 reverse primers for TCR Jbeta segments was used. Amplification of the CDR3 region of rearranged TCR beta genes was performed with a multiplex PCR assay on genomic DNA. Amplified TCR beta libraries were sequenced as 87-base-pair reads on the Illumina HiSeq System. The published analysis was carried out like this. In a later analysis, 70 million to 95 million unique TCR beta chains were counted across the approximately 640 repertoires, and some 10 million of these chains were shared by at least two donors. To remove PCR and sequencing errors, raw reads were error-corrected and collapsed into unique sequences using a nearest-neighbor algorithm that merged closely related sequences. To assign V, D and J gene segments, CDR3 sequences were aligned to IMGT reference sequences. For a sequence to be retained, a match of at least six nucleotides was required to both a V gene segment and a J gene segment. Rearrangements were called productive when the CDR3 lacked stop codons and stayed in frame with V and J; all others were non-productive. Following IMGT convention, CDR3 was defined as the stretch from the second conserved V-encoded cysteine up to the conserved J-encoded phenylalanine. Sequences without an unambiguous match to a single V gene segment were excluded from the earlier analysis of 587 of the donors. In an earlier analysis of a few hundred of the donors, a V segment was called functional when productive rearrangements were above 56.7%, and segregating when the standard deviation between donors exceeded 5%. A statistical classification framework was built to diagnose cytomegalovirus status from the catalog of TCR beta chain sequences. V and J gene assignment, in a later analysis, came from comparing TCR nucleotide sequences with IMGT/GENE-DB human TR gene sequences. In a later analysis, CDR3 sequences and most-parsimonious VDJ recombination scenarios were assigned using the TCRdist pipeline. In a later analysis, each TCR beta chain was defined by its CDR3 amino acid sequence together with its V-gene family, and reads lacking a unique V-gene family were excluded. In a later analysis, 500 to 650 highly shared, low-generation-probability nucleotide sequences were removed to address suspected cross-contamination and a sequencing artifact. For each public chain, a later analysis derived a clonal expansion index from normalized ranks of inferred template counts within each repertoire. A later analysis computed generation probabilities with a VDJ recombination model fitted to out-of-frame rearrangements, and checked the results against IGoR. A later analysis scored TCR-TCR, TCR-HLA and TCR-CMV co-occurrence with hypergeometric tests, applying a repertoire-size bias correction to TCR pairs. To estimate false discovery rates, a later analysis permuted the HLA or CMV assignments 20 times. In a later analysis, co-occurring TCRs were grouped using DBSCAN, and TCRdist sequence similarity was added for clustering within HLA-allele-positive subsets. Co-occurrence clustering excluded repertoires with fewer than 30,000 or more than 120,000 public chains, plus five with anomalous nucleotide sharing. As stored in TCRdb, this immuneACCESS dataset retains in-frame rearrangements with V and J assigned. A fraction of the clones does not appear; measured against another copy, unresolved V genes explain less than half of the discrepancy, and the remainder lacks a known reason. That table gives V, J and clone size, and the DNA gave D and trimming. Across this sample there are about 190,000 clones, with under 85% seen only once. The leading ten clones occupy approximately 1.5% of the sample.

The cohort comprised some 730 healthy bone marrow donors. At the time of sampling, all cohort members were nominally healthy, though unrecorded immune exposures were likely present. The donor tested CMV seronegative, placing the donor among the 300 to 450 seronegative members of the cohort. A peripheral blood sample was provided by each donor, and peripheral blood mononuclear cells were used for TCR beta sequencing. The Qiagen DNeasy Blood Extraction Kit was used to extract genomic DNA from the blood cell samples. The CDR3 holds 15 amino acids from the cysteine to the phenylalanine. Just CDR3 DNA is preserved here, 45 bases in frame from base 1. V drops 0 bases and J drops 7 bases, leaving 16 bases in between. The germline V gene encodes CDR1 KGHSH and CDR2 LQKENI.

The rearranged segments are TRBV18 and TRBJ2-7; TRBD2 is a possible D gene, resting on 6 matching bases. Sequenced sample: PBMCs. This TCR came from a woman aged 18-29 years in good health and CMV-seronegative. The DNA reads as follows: TGTGCCAGCTCACCACCGGGACTCCCCATGGAGGAGCAGTACTTC. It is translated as CASSPPGLPMEEQYF. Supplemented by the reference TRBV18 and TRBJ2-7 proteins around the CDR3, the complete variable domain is NAGVMQNPRHLVRRRGQEARLRCSPMKGHSHVYWYRQLPEEGLKFMVYLQKENIIDESGMPKERFSAEFPKEGPSILRIQQVVRGDSAAYFCASSPPGLPMEEQYFGPGTRLTVT.